The sequence of this T cell receptor beta chain was determined in a study of blood T cells in healthy people across ages. With 5 bases clipped from V and 9 bases from J, the junction kept 9 bases outside the gene matches. Germline V gives CDR1 SEHNR, CDR2 FQNEAQ (reference sequence). The CDR3 spans 14 residues. A sample-barcoded 5' primer and a J-beta primer mix were used in a second PCR of about 7 to 12 cycles. There were at least 3 million CDR3-containing paired-end reads obtained from each sample. TCRdb re-called the 5' RACE reads with MiXCR, one entry per CDR3 protein. Here the sample spans hundreds of thousands of distinct CDR3 sequences, roughly 30% being singletons. With respect to this clonotype: With a much larger clone just one base away, this may be a read error.

The authors drew about 10 milliliters of peripheral blood from each donor. They isolated at least 7 million PBMCs from each sample. The TCR originated in a woman of 80 years or more in good health. The material sequenced was blood. This chain uses TRBV7-9 with TRBJ1-4, with 7 bases fitting TRBD1. The chain's CDR3 is CASSPTGRDKKLFF. In nucleotides, the CDR3 is TGTGCCAGCAGCCCGACAGGGCGCGATAAAAAACTGTTTTTT.